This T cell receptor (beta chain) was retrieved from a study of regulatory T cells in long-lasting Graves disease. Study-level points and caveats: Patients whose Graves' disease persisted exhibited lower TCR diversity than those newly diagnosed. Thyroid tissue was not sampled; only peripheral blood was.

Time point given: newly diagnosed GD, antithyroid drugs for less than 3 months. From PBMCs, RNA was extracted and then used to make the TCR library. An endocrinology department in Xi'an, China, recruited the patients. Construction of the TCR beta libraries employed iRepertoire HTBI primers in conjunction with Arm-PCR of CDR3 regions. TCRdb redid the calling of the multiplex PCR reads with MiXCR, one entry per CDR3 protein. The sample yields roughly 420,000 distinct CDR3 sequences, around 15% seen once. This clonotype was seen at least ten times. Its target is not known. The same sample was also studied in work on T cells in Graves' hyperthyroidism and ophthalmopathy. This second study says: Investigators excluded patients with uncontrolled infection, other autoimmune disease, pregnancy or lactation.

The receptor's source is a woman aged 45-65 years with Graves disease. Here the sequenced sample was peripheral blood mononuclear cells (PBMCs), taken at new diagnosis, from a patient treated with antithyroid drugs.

The CDR3 DNA reads as TGTGCCAGCAGGGTGGGGACTAATGAAAAACTGTTTTTT. Protein: CASRVGTNEKLFF. The genes are TRBV6-1 and TRBJ1-4; D is uncertain. Germline V CDR1 and CDR2: MNHNS, SASEGT. The CDR3 length is 13 residues. V was clipped by 6 bases and J by 2 bases, with 7 bases between them.